Each of the 28 T cell receptor beta chains below was sequenced from the same sample in a study of blood T cells in healthy people across ages. The second PCR ran roughly 6 to 12 cycles with a sample-barcoded 5' primer and J-beta primers. TCRdb reanalysed the 5' RACE reads using MiXCR and keeps one entry per CDR3 protein. The repertoire holds roughly 1.4 million distinct CDR3 sequences, with roughly 64% as singletons. The sequenced sample was blood. The origin of the receptors is a man younger than 30 in good health.

The chain carries TRBV6-2 or TRBV6-3 and TRBJ2-3; 10 bases align to TRBD2. The CDR3 consists of 14 residues. CDR1 is MNHEY and CDR2 is SVGEGT in the germline V gene. J lost 4 bases, V lost 7 bases, and 5 bases had no gene match. Here the CDR3 reads CASNPLAGADTQYF. The CDR3 nucleotides read TGTGCCAGCAATCCGCTAGCGGGAGCAGATACGCAGTATTTT.

The rearrangement joins TRBV5-1 to TRBJ2-7; TRBD2 aligns across 8 bases. Germline lookup yields CDR1 SGHRS and CDR2 YFSETQ. V lost 3 bases and J lost 2; bases outside the gene matches: 7. This CDR3 spans 15 amino acids. CDR3 nucleotide sequence: TGCGCCAGCAGCTACCGGGGGGGGATCGCCTACGAGCAGTACTTC. It is translated as CASSYRGGIAYEQYF.

This chain links TRBV20-1 with TRBJ1-6; TRBD1 agrees at 7 bases. V lost 2 bases to trimming and J lost 13 bases; unmatched junction nucleotides: 14. CDR1 and CDR2 from the germline V gene are DFQATT and SNEGSKA (reference sequence). The CDR3 runs to 15 residues. The CDR3 DNA follows: TGCAGTGCTAGAAGGGGGACAGCGGGGGGAAGGCCCCTCCACTTT. Translated, it gives CSARRGTAGGRPLHF.

This CDR3 is CSTSGSYNEQYF. The CDR3 DNA reads TGCAGCACTAGCGGTTCTTACAATGAGCAGTACTTC. This rearrangement joins TRBV29-1 to TRBJ2-1, with 8 bases fitting TRBD2. The DNA end is a closer match to TRBJ2-7, so the J assignment may be wrong. The CDR3 contains 12 residues. Germline loops: CDR1 SQVTM, CDR2 ANQGSEA.

The chain couples TRBV11-2 to TRBJ2-5; D uncertain. TRBJ2-7 explains the end of the DNA better; the J call may be wrong. Germline loops: CDR1 SGHAT, CDR2 FQNNGV. The length of the CDR3 is 12 residues. The CDR3 spells CASSSEGNEQYF. CDR3 in DNA: TGTGCCAGCAGCTCGGAAGGGAACGAGCAGTACTTC.

The count of this clonotype is one. V is TRBV29-1 and J is TRBJ1-4; D remains ambiguous. CDR3 length: 11 residues. The V end was cut by 6 bases, the J end by 7 bases, with 9 bases between. Germline V gives CDR1 SQVTM, CDR2 ANQGSEA. The CDR3 reads CSVGDLEKLFF. CDR3 nucleotide sequence: TGCAGCGTAGGCGACCTTGAAAAACTGTTTTTT.

The chain recombines TRBV7-8 with TRBJ1-2; D is unresolved. CDR3 length equals 15 residues. CDR1 and CDR2 (germline): SGHVS, FQNEAQ. V shed 5 bases and J shed 6 bases, with 19 bases lying between them. DNA of the CDR3: TGTGCCAGCAGCACTAAAGAAGGGTTAATTCATGGCTACACCTTC. It codes for CASSTKEGLIHGYTF.

This chain links TRBV11-2 with TRBJ2-5; TRBD1 agrees at 8 bases. J lost 3 bases, V lost 5 bases, and 5 bases had no gene match. This CDR3 has 14 amino acids. CDR1 is SGHAT and CDR2 is FQNNGV in the germline V gene. CDR3 bases: TGTGCCAGCAGCCGGACAGGGAAGGAAGAGACCCAGTACTTC. Encoded protein: CASSRTGKEETQYF.

The chain has TRBV7-9 and TRBJ1-2; the match to TRBD1 covers 7 bases. Germline CDR1 reads SEHNR; CDR2 reads FQNEAQ (reference sequence). This CDR3 spans 13 amino acids. The trim removed 11 bases at V and 4 bases at J, leaving 10 bases unmatched. This CDR3 is CASQGGLAYGYTF. CDR3 nucleotides: TGTGCCTCCCAGGGGGGTCTCGCCTATGGCTACACCTTC.

The chain employs TRBV6-1 and TRBJ2-6; TRBD1 matches at 8 bases. Germline V gene lookup returns CDR1 MNHNS and CDR2 SASEGT. This CDR3 spans 19 amino acids. The V segment lost 5 bases and the J segment 4 bases; nucleotides outside the gene matches: 16. Here the CDR3 DNA reads TGTGCCAGCAGTCCTAAGGACAGGGCTTACCTTTCCGGGGCCAACGTCCTGACTTTC. Translated: CASSPKDRAYLSGANVLTF.

This clonotype was seen only a few times. The CDR3 sequence: CSARVQGRIEQYF. CDR3 bases: TGCAGTGCTAGAGTTCAGGGGCGGATCGAGCAGTACTTC. This chain links TRBV20-1 with TRBJ2-7, with D maybe TRBD1 (6 bases). This CDR3 region has 13 residues. CDR1 and CDR2 (germline): DFQATT, SNEGSKA (reference sequence). V was pared by 1 base and J by 6 bases, with 13 bases between.

The rearrangement joins TRBV5-5 to TRBJ2-7; the D call may be TRBD1 or TRBD2 (5 bases each). CDR3 length: 14 residues. Germline V CDR1 and CDR2: SGHKS, YYEKEE (reference sequence). Between the trimmed V and J ends, which lost 0 bases and 5 bases, there was a span of 12 bases. CDR3 nucleotide sequence: TGTGCCAGCAGCTTGGAGGGACGACTCGACGAGCAGTACTTC. Protein sequence: CASSLEGRLDEQYF.

The chain combines TRBV29-1 with TRBJ2-3, with 8 bases aligning to TRBD2. The CDR3 contains 13 residues. Germline CDR1 SQVTM, CDR2 ANQGSEA. The junction had 3 bases not matched to a gene; V was cut back by 7 bases and J by 0 bases. The CDR3 here is CSAQRESTDTQYF. CDR3 bases: TGCAGCGCCCAGCGGGAGAGCACAGATACGCAGTATTTT.

This clonotype was seen only once. The chain links TRBV6-1 to TRBJ2-7; the D gene is possibly TRBD1 (6 bases). Trimming took off 4 bases at V and 3 bases at J, with 13 bases between the two ends. The CDR3 spans 14 residues. From germline, CDR1 is MNHNS and CDR2 SASEGT. In DNA, the CDR3 is TGTGCCAGCAGTGCCTCTGGGACACTCTACGAGCAGTACTTC. It codes for CASSASGTLYEQYF.

This clonotype was recorded only once. The junction shows a germline mismatch at one end, possibly a read error. The gene calls are TRBV20-1 and TRBJ1-2, with D possibly being TRBD1 (6 bases). Germline V CDR1 and CDR2: DFQATT, SNEGSKA (reference sequence). CDR3 size: 13 residues. The CDR3 loop reads CSAREDSNYGDTF. CDR3 bases: TGCAGTGCTAGAGAGGACAGCAACTATGGCGACACCTTC.

The chain combines TRBV12-3 or TRBV12-4 with TRBJ2-1; TRBD2 aligns across 7 bases. The junction had 10 bases not matched to a gene; V was cut back by 5 bases and J by 9 bases. CDR3 length equals 14 residues. The CDR3 DNA reads TGTGCCAGCAGTGCCCTTGGGACGGGGGGTGAGCAGTTCTTC. Translation gives CASSALGTGGEQFF.

This clonotype was counted at least ten times. This chain uses TRBV18 with TRBJ2-7; D gene uncertain. From germline, CDR1 is KGHSH and CDR2 LQKENI. V shed 8 bases and J shed 2 bases, with 10 bases lying between them. The CDR3 is made up of 12 amino acids. The DNA for the CDR3 is TGTGCCAGCAGCCCGCCTACCTACGAGCAGTACTTC. It encodes CASSPPTYEQYF.

The rearrangement joins TRBV10-3 to TRBJ2-1, with D perhaps matching TRBD1 (6 bases). The tail of the sequence fits TRBJ2-7 better, so the J call may be wrong. The germline CDR1 and CDR2 sequences are ENHRY and SYGVKD. The CDR3 covers 20 residues. The CDR3, as DNA: TGTGCCATCAGCCCGCCAGGGGCCCCTTTAATCAATAACCATCAGGGTGAGCAGTACTTC. It is translated as CAISPPGAPLINNHQGEQYF.

The rearrangement links TRBV29-1 to TRBJ2-7; D not certain. Germline V gene sequence: CDR1 SQVTM, CDR2 ANQGSEA. Trimming took 5 bases from V and 1 from J, leaving 9 bases between them. The CDR3 is made up of 12 amino acids. The CDR3 loop is CSVSFRSYEQYF. The CDR3 DNA is TGCAGCGTTAGTTTCAGATCCTACGAGCAGTACTTC.

This chain links TRBV7-9 with TRBJ1-2, with TRBD1 as a possible D gene (6 bases). Germline V gene sequence: CDR1 SEHNR, CDR2 FQNEAQ (reference sequence). This CDR3 has 14 amino acids. V lost 7 bases and J lost 3, with 15 bases in between. DNA for the CDR3: TGTGCCAGCATAGACCCGGGGGCAGACTATGGCTACACCTTC. It encodes CASIDPGADYGYTF.

The rearrangement joins TRBV7-2 to TRBJ2-5; 10 bases align to TRBD1. The J call could be wrong; TRBJ2-7 is a better fit for the DNA end. The CDR3 contains 16 residues. Germline CDR1 SGHTA, CDR2 FQGNSA. CDR3 nucleotides: TGTGCCAGCAGCGCCCAAGCCGGGACAGGGGTATACGAGCAGTACTTC. Amino acid sequence: CASSAQAGTGVYEQYF.

A note on this clonotype: Mismatch with germline at one junction end may stem from a read error. The chain is built from TRBV15 and TRBJ2-3, with D possibly being TRBD2 (5 bases). The CDR3 is 15 amino acids. The germline CDR1 and CDR2 sequences are LNHNV and YYDKDF (reference sequence). This chain's CDR3 is CATSIGLLWADTKYF. The CDR3 DNA reads TGTGCCACCAGCATCGGACTCCTATGGGCAGATACGAAGTATTTT.

This rearrangement joins TRBV19 to TRBJ2-4; 10 nucleotides align to TRBD1. Looked up from germline, CDR1 is LNHDA and CDR2 is SQIVND (reference sequence). The CDR3 covers 12 residues. V shed 9 bases and J 13 bases; nucleotides not matched to a gene: 9. The CDR3 DNA reads as TGTGCCAGCCGGGACAGGGGCAATGGGCAGTACTTC. Translation gives CASRDRGNGQYF.

This clonotype was detected ten times or more. The gene calls are TRBV4-2 and TRBJ1-1; D gene uncertain. V dropped 1 base and J dropped 6 bases, with 18 bases sitting between them. This CDR3 has 16 amino acids. Germline V gene lookup returns CDR1 LGHNA and CDR2 YNFKEQ. The chain's CDR3 is CASSQVVGKKGAEAFF. For the CDR3, the DNA is TGTGCCAGCAGCCAAGTCGTAGGTAAGAAAGGAGCTGAAGCTTTCTTT.

The chain has TRBV11-2 and TRBJ2-1; 7 bases fit TRBD2. Germline-derived CDR1 and CDR2 are SGHAT and FQNNGV. This CDR3 region has 15 residues. The junction had 12 bases not matched to a gene; V was cut back by 5 bases and J by 8 bases. The CDR3 DNA follows: TGTGCCAGCAGCCAACGCGGGGGTAATGGAGATGAGCAGTTCTTC. It codes for CASSQRGGNGDEQFF.

V is TRBV12-3 or TRBV12-4 and J is TRBJ2-7; 9 nucleotides line up with TRBD2. The CDR3 totals 14 residues. After removal of 5 bases from V and 3 bases from J, the junction contained 5 bases not matched to a gene. The CDR3 nucleotides are TGTGCCAGCAGTCATAGCGGGAGAGGCTACGAGCAGTACTTC. Translated, it gives CASSHSGRGYEQYF.

The V gene is TRBV12-3 or TRBV12-4, the J gene TRBJ2-1, with D possibly TRBD1 on 6 matching bases. The length of the CDR3 is 15 residues. Between the trimmed V and J ends, which lost 7 bases and 0 bases, there was a span of 13 bases. For the CDR3, the DNA is TGTGCCAGCAATCCGGACAGTTCCTCCTACAATGAGCAGTTCTTC. Translation: CASNPDSSSYNEQFF.

The table lists this clonotype with a few counts. The chain joins TRBV27 to TRBJ2-1; perhaps D is TRBD1 or TRBD2 (5 bases each). The V gene lost 1 base and the J gene lost 8 bases, with 12 bases spanning the gap. The CDR3 loop spans 14 amino acids. Per germline, CDR1 MNHEY and CDR2 SMNVEV (reference sequence). Here the CDR3 reads CASSLLGRGDEQFF. CDR3 bases: TGTGCCAGCAGTTTATTGGGACGGGGTGATGAGCAGTTCTTC.